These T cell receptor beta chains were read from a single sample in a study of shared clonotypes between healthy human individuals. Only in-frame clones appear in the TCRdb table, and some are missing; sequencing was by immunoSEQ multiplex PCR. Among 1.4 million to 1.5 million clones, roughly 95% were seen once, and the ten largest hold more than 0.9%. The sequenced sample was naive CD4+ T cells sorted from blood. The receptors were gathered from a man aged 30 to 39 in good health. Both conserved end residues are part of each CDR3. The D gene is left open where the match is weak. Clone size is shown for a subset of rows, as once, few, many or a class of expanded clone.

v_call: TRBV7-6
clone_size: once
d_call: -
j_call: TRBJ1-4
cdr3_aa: CASSLEGSLNEKLFF
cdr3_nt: TGTGCCAGCAGCTTAGAGGGCAGCCTCAATGAAAAACTGTTTTTT

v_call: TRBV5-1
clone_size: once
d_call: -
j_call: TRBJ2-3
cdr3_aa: CASSSGSLIVDTQYF
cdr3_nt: TGCGCCAGCAGCTCTGGCTCGCTTATCGTCGATACGCAGTATTTT

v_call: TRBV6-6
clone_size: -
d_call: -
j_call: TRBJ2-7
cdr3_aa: CASSYTSRVSYEQYF
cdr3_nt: TGTGCCAGCAGTTACACATCCAGGGTATCCTACGAGCAGTACTTC

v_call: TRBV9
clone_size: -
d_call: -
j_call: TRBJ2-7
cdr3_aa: CASSVGGSSYEQYF
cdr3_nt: TGTGCCAGCAGCGTAGGTGGTAGCTCCTACGAGCAGTACTTC

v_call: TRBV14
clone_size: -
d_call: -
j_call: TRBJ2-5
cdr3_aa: CASSRGVQETQYF
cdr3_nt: TGTGCCAGCAGCCGCGGGGTTCAAGAGACCCAGTACTTC

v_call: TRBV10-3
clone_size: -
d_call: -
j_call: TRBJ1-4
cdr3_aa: CAISARGGADEKLFF
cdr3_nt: TGTGCCATCAGTGCCAGAGGCGGGGCGGATGAAAAACTGTTTTTT

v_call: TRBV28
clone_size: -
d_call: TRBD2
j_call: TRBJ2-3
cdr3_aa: CASSFSGRASSDTQYF
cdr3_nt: TGTGCCAGCAGTTTTAGCGGGAGGGCCAGTTCAGATACGCAGTATTTT

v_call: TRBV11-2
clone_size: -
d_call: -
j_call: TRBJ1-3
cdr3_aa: CASSLVGGDGNTIYF
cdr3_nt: TGTGCCAGCAGCTTAGTGGGGGGCGATGGAAACACCATATATTTT

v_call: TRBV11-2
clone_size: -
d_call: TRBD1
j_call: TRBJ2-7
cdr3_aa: CASSEDRGQYF
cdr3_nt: TGTGCCAGCAGCGAGGACAGGGGACAGTACTTC

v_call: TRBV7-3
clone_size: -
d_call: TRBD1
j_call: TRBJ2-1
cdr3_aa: CASSFNRGYNNEQFF
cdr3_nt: TGTGCCAGCAGCTTCAACAGGGGATATAACAATGAGCAGTTCTTC

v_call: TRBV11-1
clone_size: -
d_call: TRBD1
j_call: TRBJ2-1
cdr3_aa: CASSSPEDRVQFF
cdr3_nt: TGTGCCAGCAGCTCGCCGGAAGACAGGGTGCAGTTCTTC

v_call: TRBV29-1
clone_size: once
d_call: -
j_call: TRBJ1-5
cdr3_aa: CSISGVGNQPQHF
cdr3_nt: TGCAGTATATCCGGGGTTGGCAATCAGCCCCAGCATTTT

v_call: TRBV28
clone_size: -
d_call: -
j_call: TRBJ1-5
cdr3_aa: CASSSRVGGNQPQHF
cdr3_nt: TGTGCCAGCAGTTCTCGAGTAGGGGGCAATCAGCCCCAGCATTTT

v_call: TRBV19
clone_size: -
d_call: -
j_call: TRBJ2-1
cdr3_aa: CASSIDRTLFHNEQFF
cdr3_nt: TGTGCCAGTAGTATAGATCGGACCCTCTTCCACAATGAGCAGTTCTTC

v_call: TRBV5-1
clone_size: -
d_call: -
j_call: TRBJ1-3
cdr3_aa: CASSLELQDSGNTIYF
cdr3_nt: TGCGCCAGCAGCTTGGAATTGCAGGACTCTGGAAACACCATATATTTT

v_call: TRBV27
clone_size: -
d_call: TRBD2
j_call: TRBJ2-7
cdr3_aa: CASSLFGLAGGLGNEQYF
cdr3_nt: TGTGCCAGCAGTTTATTCGGACTAGCGGGAGGTTTGGGGAACGAGCAGTACTTC

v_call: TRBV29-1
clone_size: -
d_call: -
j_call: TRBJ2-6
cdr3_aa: CSVVGGSGANVLTF
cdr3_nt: TGCAGCGTTGTTGGGGGATCTGGGGCCAACGTCCTGACTTTC

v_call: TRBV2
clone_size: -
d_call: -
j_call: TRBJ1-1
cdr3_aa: CASSVDGRGREAFF
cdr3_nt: TGTGCCAGCAGTGTGGACGGCCGGGGTAGGGAAGCTTTCTTT

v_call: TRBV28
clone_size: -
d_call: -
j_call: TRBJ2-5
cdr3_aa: CASSYRGRAETQYF
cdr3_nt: TGTGCCAGCAGCTATCGGGGTAGGGCAGAGACCCAGTACTTC

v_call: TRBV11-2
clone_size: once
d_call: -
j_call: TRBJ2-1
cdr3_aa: CASSFPNEQFF
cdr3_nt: TGTGCCAGCAGCTTTCCTAATGAGCAGTTCTTC

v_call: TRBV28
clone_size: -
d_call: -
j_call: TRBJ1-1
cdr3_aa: CASSPSVGGAFF
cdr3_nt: TGTGCCAGCAGCCCTAGTGTGGGGGGAGCTTTCTTT

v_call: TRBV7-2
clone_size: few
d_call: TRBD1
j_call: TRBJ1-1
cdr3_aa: CASRPPGTGVTEAFF
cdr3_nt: TGTGCCAGCAGACCACCCGGGACAGGGGTTACTGAAGCTTTCTTT

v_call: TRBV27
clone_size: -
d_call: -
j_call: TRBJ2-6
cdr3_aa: CASSPQGFGGANVLTF
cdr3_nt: TGTGCCAGCAGTCCACAGGGCTTCGGGGGGGCCAACGTCCTGACTTTC

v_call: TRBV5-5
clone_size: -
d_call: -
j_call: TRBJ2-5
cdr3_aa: CASNRGSAETQYF
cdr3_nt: TGTGCCAGCAATAGGGGGTCGGCAGAGACCCAGTACTTC

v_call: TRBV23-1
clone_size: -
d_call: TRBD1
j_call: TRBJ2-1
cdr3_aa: CASRLGTAEPYNEQFF
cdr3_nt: TGCGCCAGCAGGCTAGGGACAGCCGAACCCTACAATGAGCAGTTCTTC

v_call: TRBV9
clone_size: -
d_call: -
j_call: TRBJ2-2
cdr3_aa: CASSVGRTTGELFF
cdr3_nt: TGTGCCAGCAGCGTAGGCAGGACCACCGGGGAGCTGTTTTTT

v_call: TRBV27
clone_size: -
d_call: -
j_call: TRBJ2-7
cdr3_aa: CASSLTQTSGGEQYF
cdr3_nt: TGTGCCAGCAGTTTAACCCAGACATCAGGCGGCGAGCAGTACTTC

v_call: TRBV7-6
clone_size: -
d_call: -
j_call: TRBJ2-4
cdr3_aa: CASSEMANIQYF
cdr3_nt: TGTGCGAGTTCAGAGATGGCAAACATTCAGTACTTC

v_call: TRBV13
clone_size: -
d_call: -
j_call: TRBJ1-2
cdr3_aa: CASRNGWDTYGYTF
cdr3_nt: TGTGCCAGCAGAAATGGCTGGGACACCTATGGCTACACCTTC